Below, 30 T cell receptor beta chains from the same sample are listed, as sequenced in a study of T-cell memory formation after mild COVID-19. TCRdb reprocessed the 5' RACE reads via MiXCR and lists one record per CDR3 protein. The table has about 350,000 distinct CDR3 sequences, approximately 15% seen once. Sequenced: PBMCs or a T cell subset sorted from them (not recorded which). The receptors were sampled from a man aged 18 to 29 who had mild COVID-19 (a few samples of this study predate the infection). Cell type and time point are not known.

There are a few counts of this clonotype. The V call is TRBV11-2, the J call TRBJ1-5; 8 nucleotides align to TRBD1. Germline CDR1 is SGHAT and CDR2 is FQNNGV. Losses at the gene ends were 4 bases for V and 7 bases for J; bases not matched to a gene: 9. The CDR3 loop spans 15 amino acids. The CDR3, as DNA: TGTGCCAGCAGCTCTCAGGGGGCCCAAGGCCAGCCCCAGCATTTT. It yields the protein CASSSQGAQGQPQHF. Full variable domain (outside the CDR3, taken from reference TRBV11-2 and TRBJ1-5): EAGVAQSPRYKIIEKRQSVAFWCNPISGHATLYWYQQILGQGPKLLIQFQNNGVVDDSQLPKDRFSAERLKGVDSTLKIQPAKLEDSAVYLCASSSQGAQGQPQHFGDGTRLSIL.

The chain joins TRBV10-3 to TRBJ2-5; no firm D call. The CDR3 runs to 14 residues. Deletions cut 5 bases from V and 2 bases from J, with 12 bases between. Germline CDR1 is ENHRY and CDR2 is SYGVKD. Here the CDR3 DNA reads TGTGCCATCAGTAAGGACGCAGGACAAGAGACCCAGTACTTC. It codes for CAISKDAGQETQYF.

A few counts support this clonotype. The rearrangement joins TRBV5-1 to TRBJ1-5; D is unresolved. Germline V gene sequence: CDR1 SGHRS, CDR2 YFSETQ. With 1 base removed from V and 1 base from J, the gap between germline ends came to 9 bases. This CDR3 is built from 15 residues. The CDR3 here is CASSLIPESNQPQHF. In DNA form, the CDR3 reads TGCGCCAGCAGCTTGATTCCGGAAAGCAATCAGCCCCAGCATTTT.

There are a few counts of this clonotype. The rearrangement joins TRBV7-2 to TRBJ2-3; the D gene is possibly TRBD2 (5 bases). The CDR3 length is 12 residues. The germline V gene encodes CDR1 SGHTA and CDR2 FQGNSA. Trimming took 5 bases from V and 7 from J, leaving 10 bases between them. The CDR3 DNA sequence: TGTGCCAGCAGCGTGGACTGGTATACGCAGTATTTT. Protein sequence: CASSVDWYTQYF.

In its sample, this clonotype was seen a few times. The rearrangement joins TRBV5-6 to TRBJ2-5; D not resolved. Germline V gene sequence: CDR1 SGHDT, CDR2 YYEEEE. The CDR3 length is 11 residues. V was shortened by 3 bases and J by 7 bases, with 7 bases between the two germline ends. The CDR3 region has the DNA TGTGCCAGCAGCTCTTCTGGGACCCAGTACTTC. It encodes CASSSSGTQYF. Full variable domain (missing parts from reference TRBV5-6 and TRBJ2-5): DAGVTQSPTHLIKTRGQQVTLRCSPKSGHDTVSWYQQALGQGPQFIFQYYEEEERQRGNFPDRFSGHQFPNYSSELNVNALLLGDSALYLCASSSSGTQYFGPGTRLLVL.

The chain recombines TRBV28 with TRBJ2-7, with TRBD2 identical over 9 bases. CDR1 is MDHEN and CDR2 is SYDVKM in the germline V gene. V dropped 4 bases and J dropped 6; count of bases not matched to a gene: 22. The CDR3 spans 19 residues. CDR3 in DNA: TGTGCCAGCAGTTCCACAGCAGGGACTAGCCATTTGTCCCCCCTCGAGCAGTACTTC. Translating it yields CASSSTAGTSHLSPLEQYF.

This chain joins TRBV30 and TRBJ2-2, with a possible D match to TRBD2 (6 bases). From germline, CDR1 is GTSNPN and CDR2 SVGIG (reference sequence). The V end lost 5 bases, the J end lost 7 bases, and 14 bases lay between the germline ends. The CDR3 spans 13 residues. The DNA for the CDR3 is TGTGCCTGGGAACTAGCTCGGCACGGGGAGCTGTTTTTT. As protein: CAWELARHGELFF.

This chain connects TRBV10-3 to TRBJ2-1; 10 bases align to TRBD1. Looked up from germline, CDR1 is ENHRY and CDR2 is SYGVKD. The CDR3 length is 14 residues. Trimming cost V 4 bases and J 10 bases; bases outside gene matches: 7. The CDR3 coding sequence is TGTGCCATCAGTGTAGGGACAGGGGCGCGGGAGCAGTTCTTC. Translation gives CAISVGTGAREQFF.

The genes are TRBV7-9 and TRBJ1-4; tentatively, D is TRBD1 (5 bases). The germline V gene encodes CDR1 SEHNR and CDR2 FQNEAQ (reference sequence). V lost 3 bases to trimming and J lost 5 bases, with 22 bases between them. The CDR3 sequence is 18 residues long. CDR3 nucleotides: TGTGCCAGCAGCTTTTGGGTTGCACGGGACCCAGGGAATGAAAAACTGTTTTTT. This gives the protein CASSFWVARDPGNEKLFF.

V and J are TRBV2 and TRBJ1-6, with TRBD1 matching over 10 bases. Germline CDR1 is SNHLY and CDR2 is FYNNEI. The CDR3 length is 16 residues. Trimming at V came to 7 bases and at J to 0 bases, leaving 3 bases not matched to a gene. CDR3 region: CASTWTGGSYNSPLHF. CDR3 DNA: TGTGCCAGCACCTGGACAGGGGGCTCCTATAATTCACCCCTCCACTTT.

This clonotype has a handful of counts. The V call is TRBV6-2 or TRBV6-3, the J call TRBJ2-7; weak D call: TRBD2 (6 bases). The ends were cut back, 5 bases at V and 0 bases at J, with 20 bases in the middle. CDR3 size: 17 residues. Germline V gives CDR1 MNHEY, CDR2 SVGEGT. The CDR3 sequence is CASSDKRGTLSSYEQYV. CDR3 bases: TGTGCCAGCAGTGATAAGCGTGGGACTTTGAGCTCCTACGAGCAGTACGTC.

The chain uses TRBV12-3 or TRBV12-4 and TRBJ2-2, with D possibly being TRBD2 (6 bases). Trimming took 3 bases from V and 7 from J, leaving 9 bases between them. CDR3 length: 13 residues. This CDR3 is CASSLRRGGELFF. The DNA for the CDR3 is TGTGCCAGCAGTTTGAGGCGGGGCGGGGAGCTGTTTTTT.

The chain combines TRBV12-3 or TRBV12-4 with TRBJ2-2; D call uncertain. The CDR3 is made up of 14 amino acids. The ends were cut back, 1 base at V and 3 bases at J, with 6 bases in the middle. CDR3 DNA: TGTGCCAGCAGTTTAGGACTGGACACCGGGGAGCTGTTTTTT. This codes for CASSLGLDTGELFF.

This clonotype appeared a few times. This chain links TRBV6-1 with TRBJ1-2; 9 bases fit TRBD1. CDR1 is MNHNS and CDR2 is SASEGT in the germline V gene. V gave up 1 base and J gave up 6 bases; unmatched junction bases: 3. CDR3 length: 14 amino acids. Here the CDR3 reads CASSEVTGGDGYTF. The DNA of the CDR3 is TGTGCCAGCAGTGAAGTTACAGGGGGCGATGGCTACACCTTC.

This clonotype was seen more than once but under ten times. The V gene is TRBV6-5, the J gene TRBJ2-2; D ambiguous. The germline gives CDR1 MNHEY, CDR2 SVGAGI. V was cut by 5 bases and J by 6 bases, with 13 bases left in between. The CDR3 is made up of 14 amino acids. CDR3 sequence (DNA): TGTGCCAGCAGTCCGCGTGTTCGGGCCGGGGAGCTGTTTTTT. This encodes CASSPRVRAGELFF.

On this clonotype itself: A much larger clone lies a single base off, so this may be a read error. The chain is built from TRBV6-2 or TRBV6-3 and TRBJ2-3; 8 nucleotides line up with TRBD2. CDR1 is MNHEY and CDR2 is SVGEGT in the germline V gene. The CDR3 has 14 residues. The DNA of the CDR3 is TGTTCCAGCAGTCCCAGCGGGGGCTCAGATACGCAGTATTTT. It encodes CSSSPSGGSDTQYF.

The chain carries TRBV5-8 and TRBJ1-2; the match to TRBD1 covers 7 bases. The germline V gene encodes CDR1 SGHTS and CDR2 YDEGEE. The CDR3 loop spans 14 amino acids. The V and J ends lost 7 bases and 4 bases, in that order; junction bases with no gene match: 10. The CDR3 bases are TGTGCCAGCTTTCCCACAGGGGCGTCCTATGGCTACACCTTC. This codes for CASFPTGASYGYTF.

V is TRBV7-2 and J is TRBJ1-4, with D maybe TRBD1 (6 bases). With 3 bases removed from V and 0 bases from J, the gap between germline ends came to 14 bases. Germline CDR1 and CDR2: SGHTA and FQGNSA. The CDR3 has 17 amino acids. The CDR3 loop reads CASSFPRGAATNEKLFF. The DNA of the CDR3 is TGTGCCAGCAGCTTTCCGAGGGGGGCAGCAACTAATGAAAAACTGTTTTTT. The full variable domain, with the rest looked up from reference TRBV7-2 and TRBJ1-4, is GAGVSQSPSNKVTEKGKDVELRCDPISGHTALYWYRQSLGQGLEFLIYFQGNSAPDKSGLPSDRFSAERTGGSVSTLTIQRTQQEDSAVYLCASSFPRGAATNEKLFFGSGTQLSVL.

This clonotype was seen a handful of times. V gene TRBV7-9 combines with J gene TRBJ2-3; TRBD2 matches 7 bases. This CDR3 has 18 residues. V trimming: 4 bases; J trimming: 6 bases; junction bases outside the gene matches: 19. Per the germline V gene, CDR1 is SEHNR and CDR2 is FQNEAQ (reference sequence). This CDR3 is CASSSLSYAGTTADTQYF. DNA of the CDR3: TGTGCCAGCAGCTCACTCAGTTACGCCGGGACTACAGCCGATACGCAGTATTTT. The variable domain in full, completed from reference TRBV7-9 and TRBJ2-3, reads DTGVSQNPRHKITKRGQNVTFRCDPISEHNRLYWYRQTLGQGPEFLTYFQNEAQLEKSRLLSDRFSAERPKGSFSTLEIQRTEQGDSAMYLCASSSLSYAGTTADTQYFGPGTRLTVL.

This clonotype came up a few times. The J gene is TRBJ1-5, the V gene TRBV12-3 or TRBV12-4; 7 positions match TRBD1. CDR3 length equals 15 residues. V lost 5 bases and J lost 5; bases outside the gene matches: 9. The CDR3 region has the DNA TGTGCCAGCAGTACGGAAGACAGGGTAGATCAGCCCCAGCATTTT. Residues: CASSTEDRVDQPQHF.

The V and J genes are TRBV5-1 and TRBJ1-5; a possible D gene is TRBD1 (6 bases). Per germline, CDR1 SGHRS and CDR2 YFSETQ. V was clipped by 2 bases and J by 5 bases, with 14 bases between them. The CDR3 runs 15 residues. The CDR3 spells CASSFSGAGDQPQHF. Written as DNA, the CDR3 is TGCGCCAGCAGCTTCTCAGGGGCAGGCGATCAGCCCCAGCATTTT.

The CDR3 here is CASSAGYTGELFF. The CDR3 DNA reads TGTGCCAGCAGTGCTGGATACACCGGGGAGCTGTTTTTT. The V and J genes are TRBV2 and TRBJ2-2; no definite D call. In germline, CDR1 is SNHLY, CDR2 FYNNEI. V was pared by 4 bases and J by 3 bases, with 6 bases between. This CDR3 has 13 amino acids.

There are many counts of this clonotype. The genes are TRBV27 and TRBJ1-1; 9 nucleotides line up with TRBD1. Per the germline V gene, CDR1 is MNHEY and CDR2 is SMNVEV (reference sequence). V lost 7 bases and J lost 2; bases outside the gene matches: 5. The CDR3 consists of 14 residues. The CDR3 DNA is TGTGCCAGCACTCTGACAGGGGGAAACACTGAAGCTTTCTTT. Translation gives CASTLTGGNTEAFF.

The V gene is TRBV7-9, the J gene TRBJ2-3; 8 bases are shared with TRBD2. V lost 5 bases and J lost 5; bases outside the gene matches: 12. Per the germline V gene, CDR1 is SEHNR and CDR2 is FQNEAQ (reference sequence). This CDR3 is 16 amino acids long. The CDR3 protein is CASSAYGGAVGDTQYF. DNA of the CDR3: TGTGCCAGCAGCGCCTACGGGGGGGCGGTTGGAGATACGCAGTATTTT.

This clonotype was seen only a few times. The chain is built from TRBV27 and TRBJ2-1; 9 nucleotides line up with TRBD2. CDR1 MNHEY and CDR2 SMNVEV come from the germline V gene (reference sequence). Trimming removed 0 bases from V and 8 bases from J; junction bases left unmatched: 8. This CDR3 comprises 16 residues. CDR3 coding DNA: TGTGCCAGCAGTTTATCCGGCGGGGGGGCTAGCTATGAGCAGTTCTTC. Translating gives CASSLSGGGASYEQFF.

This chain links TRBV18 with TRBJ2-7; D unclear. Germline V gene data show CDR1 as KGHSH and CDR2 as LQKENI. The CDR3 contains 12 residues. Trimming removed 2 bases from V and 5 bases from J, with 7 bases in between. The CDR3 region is CASSPGSNEQYF. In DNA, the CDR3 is TGTGCCAGCTCACCAGGGTCAAACGAGCAGTACTTC.

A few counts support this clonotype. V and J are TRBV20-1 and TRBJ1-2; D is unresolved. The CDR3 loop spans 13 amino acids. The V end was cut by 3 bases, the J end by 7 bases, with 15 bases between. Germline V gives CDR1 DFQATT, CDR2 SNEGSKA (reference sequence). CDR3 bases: TGCAGTGCTAGTCCGTCGGGTTCTGGTGGCTACACCTTC. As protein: CSASPSGSGGYTF.

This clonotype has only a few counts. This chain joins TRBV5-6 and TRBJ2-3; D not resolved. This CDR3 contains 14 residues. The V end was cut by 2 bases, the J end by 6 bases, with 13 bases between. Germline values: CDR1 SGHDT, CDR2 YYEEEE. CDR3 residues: CASSFGVSSDTQYF. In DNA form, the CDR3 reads TGTGCCAGCAGCTTTGGGGTTAGTTCGGATACGCAGTATTTT.

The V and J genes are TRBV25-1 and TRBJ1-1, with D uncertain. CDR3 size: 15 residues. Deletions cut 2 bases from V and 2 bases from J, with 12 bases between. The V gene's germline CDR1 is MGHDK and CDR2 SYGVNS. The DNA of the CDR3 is TGTGCCAGCAGTGAACTCGACTTTACCAACACTGAAGCTTTCTTT. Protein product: CASSELDFTNTEAFF.

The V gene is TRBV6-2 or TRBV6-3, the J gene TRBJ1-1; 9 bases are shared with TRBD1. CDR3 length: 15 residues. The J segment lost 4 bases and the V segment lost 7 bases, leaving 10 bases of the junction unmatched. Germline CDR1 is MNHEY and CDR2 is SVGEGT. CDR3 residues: CASKQQGALSTEAFF. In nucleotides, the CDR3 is TGTGCCAGCAAGCAACAGGGGGCGTTGAGCACTGAAGCTTTCTTT.